The T cell receptor (beta chain) described here comes from a study of cytomegalovirus exposure and HLA in healthy donors. Background on the study: Earlier sequencing of about 179 million T cells yielded fewer than 140 million unique TCR beta sequences. Study-wide results and limits: DRB1 had the most TCR associations and HLA-C the fewest, a later analysis found, with rates varying by HLA locus.

PCR was performed using 60 Vbeta and 13 Jbeta primers. Method: immunoSEQ multiplex PCR; TCRdb's copy keeps in-frame clones and lacks some. The table shows about 160,000 clones, with more than 70% occurring only once. This clone was recorded once. The antigen is not known. The CDR3 covers 17 residues. Germline trimming cut 1 base from V and 6 bases from J; bases unmatched to any gene: 14. The germline gives CDR1 KGHSH, CDR2 LQKENI. The TCR sequence derives from a male donor in good health and CMV-seropositive. The specimen sequenced was PBMCs. The chain links TRBV18 to TRBJ2-7; the match to TRBD2 covers 8 bases. The CDR3 reads CASSPLTGTRNRLEQYF. In DNA form, the CDR3 reads TGTGCCAGCTCACCACTAACAGGGACTAGAAATCGGCTCGAGCAGTACTTC.